The sample holds many counts of the clone carrying this TCR beta chain. Its antigen is undetermined. The sample originates from a study of CD8+CD57+ T cells in acquired aplastic anemia. Study context: Sorting CD4+ and CD8+ cells gave DNA averaging about 2.9 ug. Findings and limits, study-wide: Statistical testing detected no significant gap in CD8+ Simpson's diversity between patients and controls.

CDR3 length: 12 amino acids. Trimming shortened V by 4 bases and J by 7 bases, and 12 bases separated the two germline ends. The germline CDR1 and CDR2 sequences are SGHNT and YYREEE (reference sequence). TCR beta VDJ and CDR3 were profiled, and genomic DNA was the template. TCRdb passed the reads through MiXCR, listing each CDR3 protein once. Of 100,000 to 150,000 distinct CDR3 sequences in the sample, 40% to 60% were seen once. This sequence joins TRBV5-4 and TRBJ2-7; tentatively, D is TRBD2 (6 bases). The sample comprised sorted CD4+, CD8+, or CD8+CD57+ T cells (not recorded which) from PBMCs. This TCR derives from a human donor in good health, serving as a control. CDR3 sequence reads: CASSLGGREQYF. As DNA, the CDR3 is TGTGCCAGCAGCCTTGGGGGGAGGGAGCAGTACTTC.